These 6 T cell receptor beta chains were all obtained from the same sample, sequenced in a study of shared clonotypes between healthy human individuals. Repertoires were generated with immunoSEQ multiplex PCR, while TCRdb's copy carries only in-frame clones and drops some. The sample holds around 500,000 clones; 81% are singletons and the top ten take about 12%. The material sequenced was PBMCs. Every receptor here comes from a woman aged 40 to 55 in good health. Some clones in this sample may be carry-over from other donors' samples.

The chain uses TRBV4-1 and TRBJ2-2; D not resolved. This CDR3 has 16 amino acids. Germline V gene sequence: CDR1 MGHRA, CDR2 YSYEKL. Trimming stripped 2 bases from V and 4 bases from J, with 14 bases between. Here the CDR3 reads CASSQIQASSTGELFF. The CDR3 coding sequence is TGCGCCAGCAGCCAAATCCAGGCCTCGAGCACCGGGGAGCTGTTTTTT.

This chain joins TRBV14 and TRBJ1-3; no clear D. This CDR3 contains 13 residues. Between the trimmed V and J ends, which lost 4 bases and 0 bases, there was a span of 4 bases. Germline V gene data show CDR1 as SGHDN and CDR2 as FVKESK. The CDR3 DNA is TGTGCCAGCAGCCTTGCCTCTGGAAACACCATATATTTT. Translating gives CASSLASGNTIYF.

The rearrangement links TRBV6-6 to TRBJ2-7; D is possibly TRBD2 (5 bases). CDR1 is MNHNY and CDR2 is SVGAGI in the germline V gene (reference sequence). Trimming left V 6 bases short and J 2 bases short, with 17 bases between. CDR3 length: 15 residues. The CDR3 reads CASRHGRFNPYEQYF. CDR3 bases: TGTGCCAGCAGGCATGGGAGATTCAATCCCTACGAGCAGTACTTC.

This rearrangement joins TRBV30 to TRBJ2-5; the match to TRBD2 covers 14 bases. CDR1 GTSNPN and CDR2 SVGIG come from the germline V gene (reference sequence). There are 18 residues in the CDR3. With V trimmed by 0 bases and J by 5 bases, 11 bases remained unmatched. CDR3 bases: TGTGCCTGGAGTGTAGGGACTAGCGGGAGACGTGGGGCGGAGACCCAGTACTTC. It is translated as CAWSVGTSGRRGAETQYF. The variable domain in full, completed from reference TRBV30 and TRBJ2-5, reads SQTIHQWPATLVQPVGSPLSLECTVEGTSNPNLYWYRQAAGRGLQLLFYSVGIGQISSEVPQNLSASRPQDRQFILSSKKLLLSDSGFYLCAWSVGTSGRRGAETQYFGPGTRLLVL.

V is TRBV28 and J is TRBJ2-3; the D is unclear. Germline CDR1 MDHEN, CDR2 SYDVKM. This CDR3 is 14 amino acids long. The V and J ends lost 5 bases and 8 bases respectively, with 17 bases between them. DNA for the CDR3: TGTGCCAGCAGTCCCTGGTCTTTGCAGAGTACGCAGTATTTT. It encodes CASSPWSLQSTQYF.

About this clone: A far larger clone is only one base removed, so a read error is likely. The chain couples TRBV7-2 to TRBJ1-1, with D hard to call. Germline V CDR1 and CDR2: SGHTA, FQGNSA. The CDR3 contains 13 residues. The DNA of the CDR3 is TGTGCCAGCAGCTCACAGATGAACGCTGAAGCTTTCTTT. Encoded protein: CASSSQMNAEAFF. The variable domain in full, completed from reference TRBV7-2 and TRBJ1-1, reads GAGVSQSPSNKVTEKGKDVELRCDPISGHTALYWYRQSLGQGLEFLIYFQGNSAPDKSGLPSDRFSAERTGGSVSTLTIQRTQQEDSAVYLCASSSQMNAEAFFGQGTRLTVV.